Detailed here is one T cell receptor (beta chain). There is no known antigen for this receptor. Per-base quality was not reported, and no clone a single base away is much larger than it. The collaborating institutions used their own protocols to collect whole blood in K2EDTA tubes. Collaborator samples were shipped for TCRbeta analysis as frozen whole blood, isolated PBMCs, or DNA extracted from either sample type. The source of the sample is a study of blood T cell repertoires in COVID-19 (dated by TCRdb to 2019 to 2021). In the study overall: The collaborator samples originated in the United States, Italy and Spain and spanned the acute and convalescent phases of COVID-19. The material from the prospective study consisted of cDNA or gDNA derived from T cells, B-cell-depleted T cells, or PBMCs. The dataset comprised deeply sampled blood TCRbeta repertoires from subjects exposed to, actively infected with, or recovered from COVID-19. A freely available public database, intended as a resource for researchers studying the immune response to SARS-CoV-2, is where the repertoires were released. The samples were drawn from two sources: the first 160 participants of the ongoing ImmuneRACE study, and 950 to 1,500 subjects contributed by 6 global collaborators. The sample metadata nearly always contained a de-identified subject ID, COVID-19 status, age in years and sex. Where available, HLA class I and class II types were taken from metadata supplied by the sample provider and were not determined by assay-based typing.

Including the terminal cysteine and phenylalanine, the CDR3 comprises 14 residues. The entry retains the CDR3 DNA only, 42 bases that are in frame from base 1. V loses 5 bases, J loses 0 bases, and the germline ends lie 5 bases apart. Looking up the germline V gene yields CDR1 SGHTA and CDR2 FQGNSA. TCRbeta CDR3 regions were amplified from genomic DNA using the immunoSEQ Assay, a bias-controlled multiplex PCR. The source study handled its data this way. The number of nucleated cells in each sample was estimated by amplification of reference gene primers within the assay. Sequence reads were collapsed and filtered to measure the absolute abundance of every unique TCRbeta CDR3 rearrangement. For each sample, productive Simpson clonality was calculated as the square root of Simpson's diversity index across productive rearrangements. In its TCRdb copy, this immuneACCESS table keeps in-frame sequences only and misses some clones. Where compared with another copy, unresolved V genes explain less than half of these, and the others have no known cause. V and J calls and clone size are given by that table; D and trimming were obtained from the DNA. This sample has some 87,000 clones in its table, and 81% of those were observed once. The ten largest make up about 23% of the sample.

What the authors observed across the whole study: Clinical and demographic metadata were provided uncurated, with the amount varying by source and participant.

The receptor chain draws on TRBV7-2 and TRBJ2-6, with no confidently assigned D gene. The clonotype comes from a man older than 75 with active or convalescent COVID-19. What was sequenced was peripheral blood. The CDR3 region reads CASSPISGANVLTF. The DNA is TGTGCCAGCAGCCCTATCTCTGGGGCCAACGTCCTGACTTTC.